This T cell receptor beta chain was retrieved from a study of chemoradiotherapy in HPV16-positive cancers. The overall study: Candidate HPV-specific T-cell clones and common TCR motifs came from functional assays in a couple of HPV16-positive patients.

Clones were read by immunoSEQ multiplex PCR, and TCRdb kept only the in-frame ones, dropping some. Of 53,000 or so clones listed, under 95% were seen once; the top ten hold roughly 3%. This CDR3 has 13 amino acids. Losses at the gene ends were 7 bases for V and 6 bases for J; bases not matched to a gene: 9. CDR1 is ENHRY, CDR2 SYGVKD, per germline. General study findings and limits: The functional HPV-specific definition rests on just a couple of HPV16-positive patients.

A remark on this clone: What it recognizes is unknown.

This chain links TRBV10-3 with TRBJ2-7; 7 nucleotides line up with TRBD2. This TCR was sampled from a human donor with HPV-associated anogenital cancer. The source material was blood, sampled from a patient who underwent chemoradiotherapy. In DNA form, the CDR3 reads TGTGCCATCACCGGGGAGGGGAAGGGCGAGCAGTACTTC. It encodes CAITGEGKGEQYF.